The clone carrying this T cell receptor (beta chain) was counted only a few times. The data were taken from a study of spatial heterogeneity in lung cancer. Study-wide background: Detected sequences consistently included more beta-chain ones than alpha-chain ones.

TCRdb used MiXCR to reprocess the 5' RACE reads, holding one entry per CDR3 protein. The sample holds fewer than 45,000 distinct CDR3 sequences; under 7.5% are singletons and the top ten take roughly 45%. CDR1 and CDR2 (germline): SEHNR, FQNEAQ (reference sequence). Trimming pared 3 bases from V and 7 bases from J, leaving 15 bases between. This CDR3 is 15 amino acids long. Noted time point: sample taken at primary tumor resection. Untreated early-stage non-small cell lung cancer patients, fewer than 85 in total, were the donors. Frozen PBMC, nontumor lung or tumor provided whole RNA, which was sequenced unsorted.

Sequencing was performed on PBMCs, taken at surgery. The receptor was isolated from a female donor with early-stage non-small cell lung cancer. The V gene is TRBV7-9, the J gene TRBJ1-4, with D possibly matching TRBD1 (6 bases). The CDR3 region is CASSLLTGGTEKLFF. As DNA, the CDR3 is TGTGCCAGCAGCTTGCTGACAGGCGGAACTGAAAAACTGTTTTTT.